Each of the 15 T cell receptor beta chains below was sequenced from the same sample in a study of blood T cells in healthy people across ages (dated by TCRdb to between 2014 and 2017). The library was prepared using 5' RACE. Sequencing instrument: Illumina HiSeq 2500. The second PCR ran for roughly 7 to 11 cycles and used a J-beta primer mix along with a sample-barcoded 5' primer. The public sequencing data were trimmed at Q25 with fastp and processed into clonotypes with MiXCR by TCRdb, which kept only in-frame beta chains. Here each entry gathers all rows of one CDR3 protein and keeps the most common genes and DNA. The sample contains about 540,000 distinct CDR3 sequences, around 24% of them found a single time. Together, the top ten hold less than 9% of the sample. Separately, the same data were catalogued under a study of T cells of mothers and their children.

Sequenced sample: blood. Source of these receptors: a boy between 5 and 17 years old in good health.

The chain is built from TRBV23-1 and TRBJ2-4; D remains unclear. TRBV23-1 is an ORF, with its function uncertain. Trimming took 0 bases from V and 8 from J, leaving 14 bases between them. The CDR3 sequence is 15 residues long. The CDR3 region has the DNA TGCGCCAGCAGTCAATCTACTATCCTAGTAGACATTCAGTACTTC. Encoded protein: CASSQSTILVDIQYF.

The rearrangement joins TRBV7-9 to TRBJ2-7, with TRBD2 matching 15 bases. The CDR3 totals 17 residues. V was clipped by 5 bases and J by 3 bases; unmatched bases: 8. Per the germline V gene, CDR1 is SEHNR and CDR2 is FQNEAQ (reference sequence). CDR3 in DNA: TGTGCCAGCAGCCCGGGACTAGCGGGGGGAGTACGCTACGAGCAGTACTTC. Its translation: CASSPGLAGGVRYEQYF.

This clonotype has ten or more counts. The chain is built from TRBV5-1 and TRBJ1-4; perhaps TRBD1 as D (5 bases). CDR3 size: 16 residues. V lost 5 bases to trimming and J lost 0 bases, with 14 bases between them. Per the germline V gene, CDR1 is SGHRS and CDR2 is YFSETQ. CDR3 in amino acids: CASRRRRGTTNEKLFF. CDR3 DNA sequence: TGCGCCAGCAGGAGGAGGCGGGGGACAACTAATGAAAAACTGTTTTTT.

At least ten counts were recorded for this clonotype. The rearrangement uses TRBV25-1 and TRBJ2-5; weak D call: TRBD1 (5 bases). V lost 6 bases and J lost 1, with 9 bases in between. This CDR3 comprises 13 residues. In germline, CDR1 is MGHDK, CDR2 SYGVNS. CDR3 DNA sequence: TGTGCCAGCAGACAGACAGTCCAAGAGACCCAGTACTTC. Protein: CASRQTVQETQYF.

The chain uses TRBV7-9 and TRBJ2-5; TRBD1 matches at 7 bases. Per the germline V gene, CDR1 is SEHNR and CDR2 is FQNEAQ (reference sequence). The CDR3 runs 15 residues. V was clipped by 1 base and J by 4 bases; unmatched bases: 6. The CDR3 spells CASSLGQGYGETQYF. Written as DNA, the CDR3 is TGTGCCAGCAGCTTAGGACAGGGTTACGGAGAGACCCAGTACTTC. The full variable domain, its missing parts supplied by reference TRBV7-9 and TRBJ2-5, is DTGVSQNPRHKITKRGQNVTFRCDPISEHNRLYWYRQTLGQGPEFLTYFQNEAQLEKSRLLSDRFSAERPKGSFSTLEIQRTEQGDSAMYLCASSLGQGYGETQYFGPGTRLLVL.

V and J are TRBV19 and TRBJ2-5, with D perhaps matching TRBD2 (6 bases). Gene TRBJ2-1 matches the end of the DNA better, so the J call may be wrong. The CDR3 spans 16 residues. Germline CDR1 reads LNHDA; CDR2 reads SQIVND (reference sequence). The CDR3: CASNAPYRGTFDEQFF. In nucleotides, the CDR3 is TGTGCCAGTAACGCACCTTATCGAGGGACTTTCGATGAGCAGTTCTTC.

This clonotype turned up a few times. The gene calls are TRBV11-1 and TRBJ2-1; a weak D match, TRBD2 (6 bases). V was trimmed by 5 bases and J by 2 bases, leaving 16 bases between them. Germline V gene data show CDR1 as SGHAT and CDR2 as FQDESV (reference sequence). CDR3 length: 16 amino acids. The CDR3 bases are TGTGCCAGCAGCCACAGGACTACCACCGCCTACAATGAGCAGTTCTTC. Residues: CASSHRTTTAYNEQFF. Full variable domain (remainder filled in from reference TRBV11-1 and TRBJ2-1): EAEVAQSPRYKITEKSQAVAFWCDPISGHATLYWYRQILGQGPELLVQFQDESVVDDSQLPKDRFSAERLKGVDSTLKIQPAELGDSAMYLCASSHRTTTAYNEQFFGPGTRLTVL.

The genes are TRBV6-1 and TRBJ1-6; D is ambiguous. The germline V and J ends were trimmed by 3 bases and 7 bases, with 13 bases remaining between them. The CDR3 length is 15 residues. The germline CDR1 and CDR2 sequences are MNHNS and SASEGT. The CDR3, as DNA: TGTGCCAGCAGTGATCTCCCCGGGCCCAATTCACCCCTCCACTTT. This encodes CASSDLPGPNSPLHF.

This clonotype was recorded once. The rearrangement links TRBV27 to TRBJ2-5; 9 bases are shared with TRBD2. The tail of the sequence fits TRBJ2-7 better, so the J call may be wrong. Germline CDR1 and CDR2: MNHEY and SMNVEV (reference sequence). The CDR3 is 16 residues long. The CDR3 loop is CASSSRLAVRSYEQYF. The CDR3 nucleotides are TGTGCCAGCAGTTCCCGACTAGCGGTCCGCTCCTACGAGCAGTACTTC.

The chain couples TRBV5-8 to TRBJ2-5; D not certain. Germline values: CDR1 SGHTS, CDR2 YDEGEE. The V and J ends lost 4 bases and 4 bases respectively, with 11 bases between them. This CDR3 region has 13 residues. The CDR3 spells CASSALTRETQYF. The CDR3 coding sequence is TGTGCCAGCAGCGCTCTCACCAGAGAGACCCAGTACTTC.

The chain couples TRBV29-1 to TRBJ2-1, with TRBD2 matching over 8 bases. The CDR3 spans 13 residues. The germline V gene has CDR1 SQVTM and CDR2 ANQGSEA. The CDR3 loop is CTFRGGPYNEQFF. Here the CDR3 DNA reads TGCACCTTCCGGGGGGGGCCTTACAATGAGCAGTTCTTC.

V and J are TRBV4-3 and TRBJ1-4; D is undetermined. The V gene's germline CDR1 is LGHNA and CDR2 YSLEER. The CDR3 has 15 residues. Trimming removed 0 bases from V and 4 bases from J, with 9 bases in between. The CDR3 sequence: CASSQDYSLNEKLFF. In nucleotides, the CDR3 is TGCGCCAGCAGCCAAGATTATTCGCTTAATGAAAAACTGTTTTTT.

The chain has TRBV11-1 and TRBJ2-1; 9 positions agree with TRBD2. The J call is uncertain, as TRBJ2-7 better fits the DNA end. CDR3 length: 17 amino acids. Germline loops: CDR1 SGHAT, CDR2 FQDESV (reference sequence). CDR3 in amino acids: CASSPRLSSGEAYEQYF. The CDR3 DNA reads as TGTGCCAGCAGCCCACGACTGTCTAGCGGGGAAGCCTACGAGCAGTACTTC.

Only one count was recorded for this clonotype. A junction boundary mismatches the germline segment, possibly from a read error. V is TRBV11-2 and J is TRBJ2-7; D ambiguous. The CDR3 runs to 14 residues. Germline V lookup: CDR1 SGHAT, CDR2 FQNNGV. This CDR3 reads CVSSPEVISYEQYF. The CDR3, as DNA: TGTGTCAGCAGCCCCGAGGTGATCTCCTACGAGCAGTACTTC.

The chain links TRBV29-1 to TRBJ1-1, with a tentative D call TRBD1 (5 bases). CDR1 is SQVTM and CDR2 is ANQGSEA in the germline V gene. V dropped 1 base and J dropped 7 bases, with 22 bases sitting between them. The CDR3 has 16 amino acids. The CDR3 DNA is TGCAGCGTTGAAGGGTCGGGGGGTAAGCCCATCCTTGAAGCTTTCTTT. This encodes CSVEGSGGKPILEAFF. The complete variable domain, with remaining parts taken from reference TRBV29-1 and TRBJ1-1, reads SAVISQKPSRDICQRGTSLTIQCQVDSQVTMMFWYRQQPGQSLTLIATANQGSEATYESGFVIDKFPISRPNLTFSTLTVSNMSPEDSSIYLCSVEGSGGKPILEAFFGQGTRLTVV.